This T cell receptor beta chain stems from a study of control samples from healthy donors and cancer patients. This CDR3 has 14 amino acids. The germline V gene has CDR1 MNHNS and CDR2 SASEGT. The assay was immunoSEQ multiplex PCR, and TCRdb's table has in-frame clones only and misses some. This table has around 140,000 clones, approximately 93% appearing once. Concerning this clone: The junction departs from germline at one end; a sequencing error may be responsible.

This sequence originates from a man in his late teens or twenties in good health. The chain is built from TRBV6-1 and TRBJ1-3, with D unresolved. What was sequenced was blood. The CDR3 is CASSEGFSGNTIYF. The CDR3 nucleotides read TGTGCCAGCAGCGAAGGTTTCTCTGGAAACACCATATATTTT.